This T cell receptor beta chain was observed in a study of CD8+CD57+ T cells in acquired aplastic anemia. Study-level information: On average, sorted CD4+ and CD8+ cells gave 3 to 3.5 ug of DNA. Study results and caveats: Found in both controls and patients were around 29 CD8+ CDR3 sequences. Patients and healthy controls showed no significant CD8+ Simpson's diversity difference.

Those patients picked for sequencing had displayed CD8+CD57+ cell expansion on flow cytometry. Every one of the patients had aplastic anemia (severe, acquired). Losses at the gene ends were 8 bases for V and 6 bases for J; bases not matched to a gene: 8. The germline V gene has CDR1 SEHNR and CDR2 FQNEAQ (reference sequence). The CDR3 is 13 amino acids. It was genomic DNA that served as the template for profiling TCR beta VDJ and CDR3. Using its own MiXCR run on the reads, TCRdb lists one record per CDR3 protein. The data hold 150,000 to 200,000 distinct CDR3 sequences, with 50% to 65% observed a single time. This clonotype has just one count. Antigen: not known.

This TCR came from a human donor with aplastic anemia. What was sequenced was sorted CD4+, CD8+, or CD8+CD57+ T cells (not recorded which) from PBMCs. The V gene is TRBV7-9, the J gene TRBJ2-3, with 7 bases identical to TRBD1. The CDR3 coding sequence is TGTGCCAGCGGGAAGGGGGCCGGCGATACGCAGTATTTT. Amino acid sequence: CASGKGAGDTQYF.